There are a few counts of the clone carrying this T cell receptor beta chain. The data originate from a study of blood T cell repertoires in COVID-19. Some clones are missing from TCRdb's copy, which holds only in-frame ones; the method was immunoSEQ multiplex PCR. This table has some 150,000 clones, around 80% appearing once. Specimen: peripheral blood. The TCR sequence derives from a man in his fifties or sixties with acute or convalescent COVID-19.

CDR3 nucleotides: TGTGCCAGCAGTCCGGGACAGGCGCAAGAGACCCAGTACTTC. Its translation is CASSPGQAQETQYF. The gene calls are TRBV2 and TRBJ2-5; TRBD1 aligns across 8 bases. V dropped 5 bases and J dropped 2; count of bases not matched to a gene: 4. Per the germline V gene, CDR1 is SNHLY and CDR2 is FYNNEI. The CDR3 consists of 14 residues.